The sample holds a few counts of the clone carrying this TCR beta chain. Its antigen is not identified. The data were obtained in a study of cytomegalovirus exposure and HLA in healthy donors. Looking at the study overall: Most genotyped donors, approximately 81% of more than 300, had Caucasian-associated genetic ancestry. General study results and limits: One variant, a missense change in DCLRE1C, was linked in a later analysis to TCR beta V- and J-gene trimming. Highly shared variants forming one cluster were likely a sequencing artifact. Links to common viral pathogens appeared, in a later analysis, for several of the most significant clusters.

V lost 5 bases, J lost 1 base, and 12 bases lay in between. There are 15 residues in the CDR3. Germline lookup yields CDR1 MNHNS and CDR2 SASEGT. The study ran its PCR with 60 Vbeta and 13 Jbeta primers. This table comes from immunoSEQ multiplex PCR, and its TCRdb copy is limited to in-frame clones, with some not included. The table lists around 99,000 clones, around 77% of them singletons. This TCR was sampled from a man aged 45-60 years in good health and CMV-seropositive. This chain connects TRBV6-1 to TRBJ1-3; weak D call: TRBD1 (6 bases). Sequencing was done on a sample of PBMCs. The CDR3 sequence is CASSTDRYSGNTIYF. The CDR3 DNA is TGTGCCAGCAGTACGGACAGATATTCTGGAAACACCATATATTTT.